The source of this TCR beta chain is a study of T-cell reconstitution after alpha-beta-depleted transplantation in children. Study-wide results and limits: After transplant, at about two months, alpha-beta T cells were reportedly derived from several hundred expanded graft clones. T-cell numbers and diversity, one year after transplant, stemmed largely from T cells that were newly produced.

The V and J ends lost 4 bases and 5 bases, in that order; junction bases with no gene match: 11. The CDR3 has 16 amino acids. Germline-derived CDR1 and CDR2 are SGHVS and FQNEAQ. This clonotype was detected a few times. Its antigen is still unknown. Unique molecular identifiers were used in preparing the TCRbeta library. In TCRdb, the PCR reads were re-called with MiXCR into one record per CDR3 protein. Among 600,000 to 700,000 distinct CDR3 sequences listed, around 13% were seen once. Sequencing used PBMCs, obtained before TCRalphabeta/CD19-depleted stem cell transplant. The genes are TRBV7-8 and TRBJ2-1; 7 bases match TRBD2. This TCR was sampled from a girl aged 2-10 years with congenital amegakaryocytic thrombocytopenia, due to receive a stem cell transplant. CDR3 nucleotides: TGTGCCAGCAGCTCGAAAAGACTAGCCCATAACAATGAGCAGTTCTTC. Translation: CASSSKRLAHNNEQFF.